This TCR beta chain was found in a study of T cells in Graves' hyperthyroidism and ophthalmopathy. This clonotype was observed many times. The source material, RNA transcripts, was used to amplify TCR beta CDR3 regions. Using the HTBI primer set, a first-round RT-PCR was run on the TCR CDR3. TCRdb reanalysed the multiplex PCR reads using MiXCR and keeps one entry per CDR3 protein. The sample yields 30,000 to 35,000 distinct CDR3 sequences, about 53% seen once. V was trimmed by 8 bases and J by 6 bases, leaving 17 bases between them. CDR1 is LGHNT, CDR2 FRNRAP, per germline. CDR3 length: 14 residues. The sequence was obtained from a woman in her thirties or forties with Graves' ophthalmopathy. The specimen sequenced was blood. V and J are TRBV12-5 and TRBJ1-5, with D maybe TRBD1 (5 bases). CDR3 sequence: CASTSDAGGQPQHF. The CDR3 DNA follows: TGTGCTAGTACCTCGGACGCTGGGGGTCAGCCCCAGCATTTT.